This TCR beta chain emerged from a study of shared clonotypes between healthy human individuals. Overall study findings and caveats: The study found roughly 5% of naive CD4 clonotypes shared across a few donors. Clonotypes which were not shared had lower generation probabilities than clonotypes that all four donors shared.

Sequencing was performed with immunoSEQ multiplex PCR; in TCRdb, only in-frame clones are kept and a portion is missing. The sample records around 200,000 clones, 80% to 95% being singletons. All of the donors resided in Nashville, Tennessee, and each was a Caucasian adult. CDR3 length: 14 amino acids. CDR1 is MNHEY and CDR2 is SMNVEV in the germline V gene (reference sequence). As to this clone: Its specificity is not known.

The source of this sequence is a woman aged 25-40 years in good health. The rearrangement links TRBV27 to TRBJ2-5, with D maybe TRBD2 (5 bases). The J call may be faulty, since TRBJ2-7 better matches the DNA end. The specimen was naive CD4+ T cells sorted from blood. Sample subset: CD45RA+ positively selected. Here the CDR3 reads CASSLSWRSYEQYF. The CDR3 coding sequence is TGTGCCAGCAGTTTATCGTGGAGGTCCTACGAGCAGTACTTC.